A single T cell receptor beta chain is shown here with its context. Its antigen is as yet unknown. The data derive from a study of cytomegalovirus exposure and HLA in healthy donors. Notes on the study in general: Earlier analysis looked at TCR beta V segments, and most were productive about 90% or about 30% of the time. Presence/absence comparisons presumed near-even sequencing depth among donors.

Germline CDR1 MDHEN, CDR2 SYDVKM. V gave up 2 bases and J gave up 5 bases, with 16 bases separating them. CDR3 length: 15 residues. PCR employed 60 Vbeta and 13 Jbeta primers. Profiling relied on immunoSEQ multiplex PCR, and the TCRdb table lists in-frame clones only, not all of them. The sample gives over 100,000 clones, over 75% of which show up once; roughly 5.4% is in the top ten. The V and J genes are TRBV28 and TRBJ2-7, with D possibly matching TRBD2 (5 bases). This TCR was recovered from a woman between 18 and 29 years old in good health and CMV-seropositive. The sample comprised PBMCs. For the CDR3, the DNA is TGTGCCAGCAGTTTAAGAGGGTTTGAGCTGAACGAGCAGTACTTC. It codes for CASSLRGFELNEQYF.